Below, 30 T cell receptor beta chains from the same sample are listed, as sequenced in a study of blood T cell repertoires in COVID-19. Repertoires were generated with immunoSEQ multiplex PCR, while TCRdb's copy carries only in-frame clones and drops some. The top ten hold 16% of the sample, which has about 80,000 clones, less than 85% seen once. The sequencing input was peripheral blood. These receptors originate from a man aged 70-80 years with active or convalescent COVID-19.

The chain has TRBV9 and TRBJ1-4; 7 bases line up with TRBD1. Per the germline V gene, CDR1 is SGDLS and CDR2 is YYNGEE. CDR3 length: 13 residues. V lost 3 bases, J lost 8 bases, and 4 bases stayed unmatched. CDR3 DNA sequence: TGTGCCAGCAGCGGACAGGGAGTCGAAAAACTGTTTTTT. It specifies CASSGQGVEKLFF.

This clone was seen a single time. V and J are TRBV2 and TRBJ2-4; a weak D match, TRBD1 (5 bases). The CDR3 length is 11 residues. Germline lookup yields CDR1 SNHLY and CDR2 FYNNEI. The CDR3 DNA sequence: TGTGCTTTTAGGGGCAGAAACATTCAGTACTTC. Its translation is CAFRGRNIQYF. The variable domain in full, with the rest retrieved from reference TRBV2 and TRBJ2-4, is EPEVTQTPSHQVTQMGQEVILRCVPISNHLYFYWYRQILGQKVEFLVSFYNNEISEKSEIFDDQFSVERPDGSNFTLKIRSTKLEDSAMYFCAFRGRNIQYFGAGTRLSVL.

This clone was seen once. The rearrangement links TRBV3-1 (or the pseudogene TRBV3-2) to TRBJ1-3; tentative D call: TRBD1 (6 bases). The germline V gene encodes CDR1 LGHDT and CDR2 YNNKEL (reference sequence). Between the trimmed V and J ends, which lost 3 bases and 3 bases, there was a span of 9 bases. The CDR3 contains 14 residues. This chain's CDR3 is CASSQGGLGNTIYF. CDR3 nucleotide sequence: TGTGCCAGCAGCCAGGGGGGGCTTGGAAACACCATATATTTT.

The rearrangement uses TRBV6-1 and TRBJ1-5; D perhaps matches TRBD1 (5 bases). The CDR3 is 11 amino acids. V dropped 5 bases and J dropped 9 bases, with 8 bases sitting between them. Germline CDR1 and CDR2: MNHNS and SASEGT. For the CDR3, the DNA is TGTGCCAGCAGTCCAGGGTCGCCCCAGCATTTT. Protein: CASSPGSPQHF.

V usage is TRBV19 and J usage is TRBJ1-2; D ambiguous. Germline CDR1 is LNHDA and CDR2 is SQIVND (reference sequence). V lost 7 bases and J lost 2, with 14 bases in between. This CDR3 has 14 amino acids. CDR3 bases: TGTGCCAGTACGATTGGAGGGCAGAACTATGGCTACACCTTC. Amino acids: CASTIGGQNYGYTF.

This clone appeared a few times. V usage is TRBV6-5 and J usage is TRBJ1-3; no clear D. From germline, CDR1 is MNHEY and CDR2 SVGAGI. V was clipped by 2 bases and J by 4 bases, with 9 bases between them. This CDR3 contains 14 residues. The CDR3 DNA reads TGTGCCAGCAGTTACGACAAAGCAGGAAACACCATATATTTT. This sequence encodes CASSYDKAGNTIYF.

The chain links TRBV3-1 (or the pseudogene TRBV3-2) to TRBJ2-1; 8 nucleotides align to TRBD2. Germline V gene data show CDR1 as LGHDT and CDR2 as YNNKEL (reference sequence). The CDR3 length is 16 residues. Germline trimming cut 6 bases from V and 8 bases from J; bases unmatched to any gene: 15. The CDR3 reads CASREEAGGAFHEQFF. Here the CDR3 DNA reads TGTGCCAGCAGGGAGGAGGCCGGGGGGGCCTTCCATGAGCAGTTCTTC.

This clone was seen once. The chain uses TRBV10-3 and TRBJ1-2; 8 bases line up with TRBD1. V shed 3 bases and J 8 bases; nucleotides not matched to a gene: 11. This CDR3 is 15 amino acids long. In germline, CDR1 is ENHRY, CDR2 SYGVKD. In DNA, the CDR3 is TGTGCCATCAGTGAAGGTCAGGGGGCGCCCCGGGGCTACACCTTC. Translated, it gives CAISEGQGAPRGYTF.

The V call is TRBV27, the J call TRBJ1-2, with TRBD1 as a possible D gene (6 bases). The CDR3 is made up of 14 amino acids. Germline CDR1 is MNHEY and CDR2 is SMNVEV (reference sequence). V lost 5 bases to trimming and J lost 8 bases, with 18 bases between them. Here the CDR3 DNA reads TGTGCCAGCAGTCCCCTACAGGGAGTGTTAGGCTACACCTTC. This translates into CASSPLQGVLGYTF.

The CDR3, as DNA: TGCGCCAGCAGCCAAGAATCGGGGACAGGGATCCCGAGTTCACCCCTCCACTTT. It yields the protein CASSQESGTGIPSSPLHF. The rearrangement links TRBV4-1 to TRBJ1-6; 9 bases map to TRBD1. V shed 0 bases and J 9 bases; nucleotides not matched to a gene: 12. CDR1 and CDR2 from the germline V gene are MGHRA and YSYEKL. The CDR3 is 18 residues long.

As to this clone: The junction does not match germline at one end; this may be a read error. The CDR3 loop is CASSLAGQGFAF. CDR3 sequence (DNA): TGTGCCAGCAGCTTAGCTGGCCAGGGGTTTGCCTTC. The J gene is TRBJ2-4, the V gene TRBV11-2; possible D gene TRBD1, 6 bases. This CDR3 has 12 amino acids. CDR1 is SGHAT, CDR2 FQNNGV, per germline.

This rearrangement joins TRBV7-2 to TRBJ1-2; D is uncertain. CDR1 SGHTA and CDR2 FQGNSA come from the germline V gene. Trimming left V 1 base short and J 8 bases short, with 11 bases between. The CDR3 is 13 residues long. The CDR3 sequence is CASSLGRERGYTF. The CDR3 DNA reads TGTGCCAGCAGCTTAGGGCGTGAGCGGGGCTACACCTTC.

The chain is built from TRBV6-5 and TRBJ2-4; 9 nucleotides line up with TRBD1. In germline, CDR1 is MNHEY, CDR2 SVGAGI. The ends lost 4 bases at V and 7 bases at J; junction bases unmatched: 11. This CDR3 comprises 16 residues. The CDR3 coding sequence is TGTGCCAGCAGTTCGGGACAGGGAAAGACCCCTAACATTCAGTACTTC. Protein sequence: CASSSGQGKTPNIQYF.

The CDR3 reads CASSDHGESSYNEQFF. Here the CDR3 DNA reads TGTGCCAGCAGCGACCACGGAGAAAGCTCCTACAATGAGCAGTTCTTC. V and J are TRBV7-6 and TRBJ2-1; D unresolved. CDR1 is SGHVS, CDR2 FNYEAQ, per germline. V lost 5 bases to trimming and J lost 0 bases, with 14 bases between them. The CDR3 extends over 16 amino acids.

In its sample, this clone was seen once. The chain uses TRBV18 and TRBJ2-1; D remains ambiguous. Germline V gives CDR1 KGHSH, CDR2 LQKENI. CDR3 length: 13 amino acids. Trimming pared 2 bases from V and 6 bases from J, leaving 8 bases between. This CDR3 is CASSPTSGNEQFF. In DNA, the CDR3 is TGTGCCAGCTCACCAACCTCGGGCAATGAGCAGTTCTTC.

The chain uses TRBV5-8 and TRBJ2-5; weak D call: TRBD2 (5 bases). This CDR3 is 15 amino acids long. The germline V gene encodes CDR1 SGHTS and CDR2 YDEGEE. Between the trimmed V and J ends, which lost 3 bases and 3 bases, there was a span of 15 bases. The CDR3 region has the DNA TGTGCCAGCAGCTCGGGTCGGGGAACTAAAGAGACCCAGTACTTC. As protein: CASSSGRGTKETQYF.

V and J are TRBV12-3 or TRBV12-4 and TRBJ1-4; D uncertain. The V end lost 3 bases, the J end lost 3 bases, and 5 bases lay between the germline ends. CDR3 length: 13 amino acids. Here the CDR3 reads CASSFTANEKLFF. The CDR3 bases are TGTGCCAGCAGTTTTACTGCTAATGAAAAACTGTTTTTT.

The J gene is TRBJ1-4, the V gene TRBV28; TRBD1 aligns across 7 bases. The V and J ends lost 3 bases and 4 bases, in that order; junction bases with no gene match: 5. CDR3 length: 15 residues. The germline CDR1 and CDR2 sequences are MDHEN and SYDVKM. DNA of the CDR3: TGTGCCAGCAGTTTCGACAGGGCGTATAATGAAAAACTGTTTTTT. This encodes CASSFDRAYNEKLFF.

The rearrangement uses TRBV3-1 (or the pseudogene TRBV3-2) and TRBJ1-2; 7 bases map to TRBD1. The CDR3 sequence is 12 residues long. Germline-derived CDR1 and CDR2 are LGHDT and YNNKEL (reference sequence). J lost 5 bases, V lost 3 bases, and 0 bases had no gene match. The chain's CDR3 is CASSQGQYGYTF. DNA of the CDR3: TGTGCCAGCAGCCAGGGACAGTATGGCTACACCTTC.

The chain employs TRBV9 and TRBJ2-2; 10 nucleotides agree with TRBD2. Germline V gives CDR1 SGDLS, CDR2 YYNGEE. The CDR3 runs to 14 residues. J was trimmed by 6 bases and V by 8 bases; bases with no gene match: 7. CDR3 nucleotides: TGTGCCAGTCGCGGGACTAGCGATTCCGGGGAGCTGTTTTTT. As protein: CASRGTSDSGELFF.

V gene TRBV4-1 combines with J gene TRBJ1-2; 7 positions agree with TRBD1. The CDR3 spans 16 residues. Germline loops: CDR1 MGHRA, CDR2 YSYEKL. The V gene end was trimmed by 2 bases and the J gene end by 4 bases; junction bases not matched to a gene: 10. CDR3 amino acids: CASSQISGGESYGYTF. CDR3 DNA sequence: TGCGCCAGCAGCCAAATTTCAGGGGGTGAGAGCTATGGCTACACCTTC.

The CDR3 protein is CASSLSSYGYTF. The DNA for the CDR3 is TGTGCCAGCAGTTTATCTAGTTATGGCTACACCTTC. V and J are TRBV28 and TRBJ1-2, with no clear D. Germline assignment: CDR1 MDHEN and CDR2 SYDVKM. V shed 1 base and J shed 5 bases, with 5 bases lying between them. This CDR3 contains 12 residues.

This clone has only a few counts. V is TRBV7-6 and J is TRBJ1-4; TRBD1 might be the D (5 bases). V was cut by 5 bases and J by 7 bases, with 14 bases left in between. The CDR3 sequence is 14 residues long. The germline V gene has CDR1 SGHVS and CDR2 FNYEAQ. For the CDR3, the DNA is TGTGCCAGCAGCAAACCGGGGGTGGGTGAAAAACTGTTTTTT. Protein: CASSKPGVGEKLFF.

The chain employs TRBV6-1 and TRBJ1-2; D remains ambiguous. This CDR3 has 14 residues. The germline V gene has CDR1 MNHNS and CDR2 SASEGT. With 3 bases removed from V and 5 bases from J, the gap between germline ends came to 13 bases. The CDR3 region has the DNA TGTGCCAGCAGTGATGACTTAGCCCCATATGGCTACACCTTC. Its translation: CASSDDLAPYGYTF.

V usage is TRBV21-1 and J usage is TRBJ1-6. TRBV21-1 is a pseudogene. The CDR3 runs 14 residues. Written as DNA, the CDR3 is TGTGCCAGCAGCCCGCGGGCCTTAAATTCACCCCTCCACTTT. It codes for CASSPRALNSPLHF.

The CDR3 is CASRTWVGGTNYGYTF. For the CDR3, the DNA is TGTGCCAGCAGAACTTGGGTGGGGGGGACTAACTATGGCTACACCTTC. This chain links TRBV2 with TRBJ1-2; TRBD1 might be the D (5 bases). This CDR3 comprises 16 residues. V dropped 6 bases and J dropped 0 bases, with 17 bases sitting between them. Germline CDR1 and CDR2: SNHLY and FYNNEI.

This clone was observed a single time. This chain links TRBV14 with TRBJ1-1; 9 nucleotides line up with TRBD1. The CDR3 contains 15 residues. V was clipped by 4 bases and J by 4 bases; unmatched bases: 7. Germline assignment: CDR1 SGHDN and CDR2 FVKESK. CDR3 bases: TGTGCCAGCAGCCGAACGGGACAGGGAGGCACTGAAGCTTTCTTT. Protein: CASSRTGQGGTEAFF.

The chain has TRBV29-1 and TRBJ1-2; no definite D call. Germline lookup yields CDR1 SQVTM and CDR2 ANQGSEA. V dropped 4 bases and J dropped 5 bases, with 11 bases sitting between them. The CDR3 consists of 12 residues. The CDR3 coding sequence is TGCAGCGTTGTCGGCGGCCAGTATGGCTACACCTTC. Encoded protein: CSVVGGQYGYTF.

With respect to this clone: Other DNA variants within this sample encode the same CDR3. This chain connects TRBV20-1 to TRBJ2-3; unclear D gene. Germline-derived CDR1 and CDR2 are DFQATT and SNEGSKA (reference sequence). This CDR3 contains 11 residues. Trimming cost V 2 bases and J 4 bases, with 4 bases left between them. The CDR3 nucleotides are TGCAGTGCTAGACTGTCAGATACGCAGTATTTT. It codes for CSARLSDTQYF.

This clone was seen a handful of times. The chain uses TRBV24-1 and TRBJ2-3, with a tentative D call TRBD2 (5 bases). Germline V lookup: CDR1 KGHDR, CDR2 SFDVKD. This CDR3 has 12 amino acids. V was pared by 10 bases and J by 5 bases, with 12 bases between. The CDR3 nucleotides read TGTGCCACTGACGGTGGAGGAGATACGCAGTATTTT. Amino acid sequence: CATDGGGDTQYF.